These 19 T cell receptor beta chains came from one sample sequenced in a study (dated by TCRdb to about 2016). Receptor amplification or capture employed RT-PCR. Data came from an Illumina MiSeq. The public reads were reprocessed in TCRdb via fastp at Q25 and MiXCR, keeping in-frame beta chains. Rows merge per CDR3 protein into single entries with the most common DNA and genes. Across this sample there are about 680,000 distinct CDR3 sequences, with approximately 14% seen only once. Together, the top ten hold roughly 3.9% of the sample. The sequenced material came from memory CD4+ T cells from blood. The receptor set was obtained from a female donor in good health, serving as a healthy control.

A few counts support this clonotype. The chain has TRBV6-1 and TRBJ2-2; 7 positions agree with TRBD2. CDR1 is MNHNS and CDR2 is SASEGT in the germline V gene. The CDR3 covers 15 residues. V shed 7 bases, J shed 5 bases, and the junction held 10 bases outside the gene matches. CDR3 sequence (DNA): TGTGCCAGCACACCTCGCGGGAGCGGTACCGGGGAGCTGTTTTTT. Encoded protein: CASTPRGSGTGELFF.

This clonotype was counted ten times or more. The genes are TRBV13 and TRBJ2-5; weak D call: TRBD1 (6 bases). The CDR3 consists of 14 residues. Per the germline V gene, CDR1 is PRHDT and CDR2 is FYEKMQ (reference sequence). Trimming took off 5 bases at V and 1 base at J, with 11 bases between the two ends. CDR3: CASSTRTVQETQYF. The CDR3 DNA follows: TGTGCCAGCAGCACCCGGACAGTCCAAGAGACCCAGTACTTC.

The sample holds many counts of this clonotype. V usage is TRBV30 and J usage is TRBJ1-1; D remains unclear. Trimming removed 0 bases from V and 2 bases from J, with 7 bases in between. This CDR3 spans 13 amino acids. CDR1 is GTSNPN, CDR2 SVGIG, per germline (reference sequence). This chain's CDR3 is CAWSVGVNTEAFF. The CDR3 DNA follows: TGTGCCTGGAGTGTTGGGGTCAACACTGAAGCTTTCTTT.

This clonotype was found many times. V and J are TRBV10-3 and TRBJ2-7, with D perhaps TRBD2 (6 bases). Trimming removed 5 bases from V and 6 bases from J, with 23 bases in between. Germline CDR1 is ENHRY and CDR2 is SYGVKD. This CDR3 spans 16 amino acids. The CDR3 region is CAISLRLDYSTSEQYF. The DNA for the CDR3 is TGTGCCATCAGTCTCCGACTGGACTATTCTACCTCCGAGCAGTACTTC.

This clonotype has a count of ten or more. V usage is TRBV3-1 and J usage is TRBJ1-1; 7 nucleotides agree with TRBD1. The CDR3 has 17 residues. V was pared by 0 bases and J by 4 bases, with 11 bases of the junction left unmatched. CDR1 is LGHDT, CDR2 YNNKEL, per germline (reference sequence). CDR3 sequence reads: CASSQELAGGLSTEAFF. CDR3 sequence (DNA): TGTGCCAGCAGCCAAGAATTGGCAGGGGGACTCTCCACTGAAGCTTTCTTT.

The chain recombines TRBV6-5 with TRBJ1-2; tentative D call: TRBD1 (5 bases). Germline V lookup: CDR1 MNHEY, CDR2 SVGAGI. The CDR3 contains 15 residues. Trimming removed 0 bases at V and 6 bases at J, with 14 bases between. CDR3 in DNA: TGTGCCAGCAGTTACTCGTGGGGGGAGGGAGATGGCTACACCTTC. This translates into CASSYSWGEGDGYTF.

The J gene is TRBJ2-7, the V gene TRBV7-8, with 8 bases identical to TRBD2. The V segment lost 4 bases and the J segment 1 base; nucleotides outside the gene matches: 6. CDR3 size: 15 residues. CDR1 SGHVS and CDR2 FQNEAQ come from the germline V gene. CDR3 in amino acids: CASSSLADSSYEQYF. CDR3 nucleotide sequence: TGTGCCAGCAGCTCACTAGCGGATTCATCCTACGAGCAGTACTTC. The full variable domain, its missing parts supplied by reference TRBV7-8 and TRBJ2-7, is GAGVSQSPRYKVAKRGQDVALRCDPISGHVSLFWYQQALGQGPEFLTYFQNEAQLDKSGLPSDRFFAERPEGSVSTLKIQRTQQEDSAVYLCASSSLADSSYEQYFGPGTRLTVT.

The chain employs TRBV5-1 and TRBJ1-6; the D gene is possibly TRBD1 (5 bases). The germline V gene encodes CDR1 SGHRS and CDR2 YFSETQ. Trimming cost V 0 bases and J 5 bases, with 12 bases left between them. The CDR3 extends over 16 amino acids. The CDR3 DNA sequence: TGCGCCAGCAGCTTGGCCCCGCAGGGAGATAATTCACCCCTCCACTTT. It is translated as CASSLAPQGDNSPLHF.

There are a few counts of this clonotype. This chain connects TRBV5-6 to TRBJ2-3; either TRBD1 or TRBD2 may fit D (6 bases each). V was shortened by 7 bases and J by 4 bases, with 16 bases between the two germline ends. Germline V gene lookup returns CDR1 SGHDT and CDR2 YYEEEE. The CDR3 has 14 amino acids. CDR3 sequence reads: CASSRWGAPDTQYF. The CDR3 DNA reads TGTGCCAGCTCCCGGTGGGGGGCCCCAGATACGCAGTATTTT.

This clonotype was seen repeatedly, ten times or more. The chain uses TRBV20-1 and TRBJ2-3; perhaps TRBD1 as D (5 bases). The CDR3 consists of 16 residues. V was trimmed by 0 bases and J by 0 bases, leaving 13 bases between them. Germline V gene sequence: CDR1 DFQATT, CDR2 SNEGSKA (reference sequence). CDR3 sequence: CSARDRQRQSTDTQYF. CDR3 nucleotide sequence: TGCAGTGCTAGAGATCGACAGCGACAAAGCACAGATACGCAGTATTTT.

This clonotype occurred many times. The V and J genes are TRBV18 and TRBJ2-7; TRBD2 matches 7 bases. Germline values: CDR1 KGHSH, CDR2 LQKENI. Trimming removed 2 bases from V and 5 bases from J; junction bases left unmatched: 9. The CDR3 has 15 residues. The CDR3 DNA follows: TGTGCCAGCTCACCAGGTATAGGGACTAATGACGAGCAGTACTTC. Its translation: CASSPGIGTNDEQYF.

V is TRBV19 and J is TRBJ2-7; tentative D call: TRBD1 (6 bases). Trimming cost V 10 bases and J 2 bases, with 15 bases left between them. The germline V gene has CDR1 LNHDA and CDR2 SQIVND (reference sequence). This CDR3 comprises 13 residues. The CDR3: CATRPQGTYEQYF. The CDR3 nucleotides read TGTGCCACCAGACCACAGGGAACCTACGAGCAGTACTTC.

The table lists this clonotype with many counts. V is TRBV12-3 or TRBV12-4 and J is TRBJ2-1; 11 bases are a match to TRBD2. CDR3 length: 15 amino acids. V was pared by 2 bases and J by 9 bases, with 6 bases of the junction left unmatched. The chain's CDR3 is CASSLILAGGSEQFF. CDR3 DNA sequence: TGTGCCAGCAGTTTAATCCTAGCGGGAGGCAGTGAGCAGTTCTTC.

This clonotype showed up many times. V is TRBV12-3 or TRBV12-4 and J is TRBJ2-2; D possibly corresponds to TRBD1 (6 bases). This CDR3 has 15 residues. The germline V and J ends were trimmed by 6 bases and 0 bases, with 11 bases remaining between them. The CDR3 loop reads CASSHGTPNTGELFF. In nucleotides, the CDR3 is TGTGCCAGCAGCCACGGGACACCGAACACCGGGGAGCTGTTTTTT.

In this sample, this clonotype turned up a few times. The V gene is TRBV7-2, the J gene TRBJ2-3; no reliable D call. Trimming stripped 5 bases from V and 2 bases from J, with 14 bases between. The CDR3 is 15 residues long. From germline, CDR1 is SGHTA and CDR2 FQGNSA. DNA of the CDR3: TGTGCCAGCAGCCGACACCACCAAAACACAGATACGCAGTATTTT. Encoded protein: CASSRHHQNTDTQYF.

CDR3 loop: CASSLSGATSTDTQYF. For the CDR3, the DNA is TGCGCCAGCAGCTTAAGTGGGGCTACTAGCACAGATACGCAGTATTTT. The V call is TRBV5-1, the J call TRBJ2-3; a possible D gene is TRBD1 (5 bases). V lost 2 bases to trimming and J lost 0 bases, with 13 bases between them. Germline V gene data show CDR1 as SGHRS and CDR2 as YFSETQ. There are 16 residues in the CDR3.

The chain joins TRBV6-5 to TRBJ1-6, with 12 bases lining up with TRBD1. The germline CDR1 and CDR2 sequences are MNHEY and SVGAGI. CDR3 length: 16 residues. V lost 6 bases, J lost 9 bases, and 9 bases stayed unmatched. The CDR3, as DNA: TGTGCCAGCAGGCTTACCGGGACAGGGGGCCTTTCACCCCTCCACTTT. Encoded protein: CASRLTGTGGLSPLHF.

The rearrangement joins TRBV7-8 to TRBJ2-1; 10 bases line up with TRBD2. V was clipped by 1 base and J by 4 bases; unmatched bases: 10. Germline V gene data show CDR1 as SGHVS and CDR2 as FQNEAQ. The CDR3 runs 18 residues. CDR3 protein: CASSLETPRTSGYNEQFF. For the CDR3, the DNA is TGTGCCAGCAGCTTAGAAACCCCGAGGACTAGCGGATACAATGAGCAGTTCTTC.

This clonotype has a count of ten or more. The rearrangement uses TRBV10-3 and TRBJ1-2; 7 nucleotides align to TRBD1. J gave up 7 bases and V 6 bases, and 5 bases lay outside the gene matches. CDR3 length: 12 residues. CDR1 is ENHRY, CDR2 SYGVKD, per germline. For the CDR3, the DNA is TGTGCCATCAGCCCAGGGGACAGTGGCTACACCTTC. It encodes CAISPGDSGYTF.